The entry below describes one T cell receptor beta chain. Germline V gene lookup returns CDR1 LNHNV and CDR2 YYDKDF (reference sequence). Between the trimmed V and J ends, which lost 6 bases and 1 base, there was a span of 13 bases. CDR3 length equals 16 residues. The data were taken from a study of blood T cell repertoires in COVID-19. Study as a whole: PBMCs, B-cell-depleted T cells, or T cells provided the cDNA or gDNA that made up the material.

Per the authors' pipeline: Reference gene primer amplification gave nucleated cell count estimates. Generated by immunoSEQ multiplex PCR, the TCRdb table keeps only in-frame clones and is missing some. Clone size and V and J calls were adopted from that table, with D and trimming inferred from the DNA. The sample lists approximately 140,000 clones, 80% to 90% occurring once. The V call is TRBV15, the J call TRBJ2-6, with a tentative D call TRBD1 (6 bases). The receptor's source is a woman aged 55 to 70 with acute or convalescent COVID-19. Sample: peripheral blood. Written as DNA, the CDR3 is TGTGCCACCAGAGAGGGACATTTATCTGGGGCCAACGTCCTGACTTTC. Translation: CATREGHLSGANVLTF.